This T cell receptor beta chain was found in a study of T cell repertoires in cytomegalovirus infection. TCRdb reprocessed the reads with MiXCR, giving one entry per CDR3 protein. This sample yields some 500,000 distinct CDR3 sequences, of which 33% are seen a single time; roughly 17% belongs to the top ten. This clonotype has only a few counts. What it binds is not known. The germline V and J ends were trimmed by 5 bases and 11 bases, with 15 bases remaining between them. CDR3 length: 13 residues. Germline assignment: CDR1 MNHEY and CDR2 SVGEGT. V is TRBV6-2 or TRBV6-3 and J is TRBJ2-2, with a tentative D call TRBD2 (5 bases). Sequenced here: cultured PBMCs, sampled from culture after CMV antigen stimulation. The sequence came from a human donor in good health (CMV status not recorded). Some clones in this sample may be carry-over from other donors' samples. CDR3: CASSPLIEGELFF. DNA for the CDR3: TGTGCCAGCAGTCCCCTTATTGAGGGAGAGCTGTTTTTT.